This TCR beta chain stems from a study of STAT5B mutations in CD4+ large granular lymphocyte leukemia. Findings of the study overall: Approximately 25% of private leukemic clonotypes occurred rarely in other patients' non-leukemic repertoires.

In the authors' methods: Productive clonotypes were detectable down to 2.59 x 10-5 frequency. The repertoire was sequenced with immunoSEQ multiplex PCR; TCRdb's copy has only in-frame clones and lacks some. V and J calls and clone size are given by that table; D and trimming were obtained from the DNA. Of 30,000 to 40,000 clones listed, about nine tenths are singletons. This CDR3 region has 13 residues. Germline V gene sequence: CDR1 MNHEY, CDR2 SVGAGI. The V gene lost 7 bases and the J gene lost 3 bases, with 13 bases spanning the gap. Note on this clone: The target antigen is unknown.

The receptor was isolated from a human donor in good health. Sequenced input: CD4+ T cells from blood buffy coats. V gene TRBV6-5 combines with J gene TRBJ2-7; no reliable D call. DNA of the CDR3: TGTGCCAGCACCCGAGGCCTCAACTACGAGCAGTACTTC. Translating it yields CASTRGLNYEQYF.